Below, one TCR beta chain is given with its context. This CDR3 region has 13 residues. From germline, CDR1 is SGHTA and CDR2 FQGNSA. The V end was cut by 5 bases, the J end by 4 bases, with 12 bases between. The PCR had 60 Vbeta and 13 Jbeta primers. Some clones are missing from TCRdb's copy, which holds only in-frame ones; the method was immunoSEQ multiplex PCR. The sample shows hundreds of thousands of clones, over 70% of them seen only once. The data derive from a study of cytomegalovirus exposure and HLA in healthy donors. The gene calls are TRBV7-2 and TRBJ2-7; D gene ambiguous. The source material was PBMCs. The receptor was isolated from a boy aged 2 to 10 in good health and CMV-seronegative. CDR3 residues: CASSPSGSYEQYF. CDR3 DNA: TGTGCCAGCAGCCCGAGTGGTAGTTACGAGCAGTACTTC.